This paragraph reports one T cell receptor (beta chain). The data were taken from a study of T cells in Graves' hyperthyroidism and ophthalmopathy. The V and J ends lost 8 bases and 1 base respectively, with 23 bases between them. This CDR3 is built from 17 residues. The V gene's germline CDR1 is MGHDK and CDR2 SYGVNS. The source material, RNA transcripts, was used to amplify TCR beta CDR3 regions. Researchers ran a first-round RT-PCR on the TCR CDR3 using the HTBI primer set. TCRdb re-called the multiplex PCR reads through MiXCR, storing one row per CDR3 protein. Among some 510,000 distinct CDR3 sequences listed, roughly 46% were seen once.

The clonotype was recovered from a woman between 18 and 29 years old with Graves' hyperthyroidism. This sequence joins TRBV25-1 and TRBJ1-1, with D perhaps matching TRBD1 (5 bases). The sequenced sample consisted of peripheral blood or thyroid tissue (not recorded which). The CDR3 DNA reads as TGTGCCAGCTCGAGTTTGGCAGGGCCCGATCAGAACACTGAAGCTTTCTTT. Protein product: CASSSLAGPDQNTEAFF.